What follows are 22 T cell receptor beta chains derived from one specimen sequenced in a study of cytomegalovirus exposure and HLA in healthy donors. The PCR ran on 60 Vbeta and 13 Jbeta primers. Sequencing was performed with immunoSEQ multiplex PCR; in TCRdb, only in-frame clones are kept and a portion is missing. The sample has some 110,000 clones, roughly 68% seen once. Sequencing used PBMCs. All receptors derive from a man younger than 40 in good health and CMV-seropositive.

V and J are TRBV27 and TRBJ1-3; 7 bases match TRBD1. The CDR3 spans 18 residues. The ends lost 6 bases at V and 0 bases at J; junction bases unmatched: 14. Germline CDR1 MNHEY, CDR2 SMNVEV (reference sequence). The CDR3 is CASSRDRTGFSSGNTIYF. The CDR3 DNA is TGTGCCAGCAGCCGAGACCGGACAGGATTCTCCTCTGGAAACACCATATATTTT.

The chain employs TRBV5-1 and TRBJ2-5; TRBD2 matches at 13 bases. This CDR3 has 18 amino acids. V dropped 0 bases and J dropped 4; count of bases not matched to a gene: 9. The germline CDR1 and CDR2 sequences are SGHRS and YFSETQ. The CDR3 sequence: CASSLVELLAGGPETQYF. The DNA for the CDR3 is TGCGCCAGCAGCTTGGTCGAATTACTAGCGGGGGGGCCAGAGACCCAGTACTTC.

As DNA, the CDR3 is TGTGCCAGCTCACCAGTTCAAATACAGTCGACAGGTATGAACACTGAAGCTTTCTTT. It encodes CASSPVQIQSTGMNTEAFF. The chain couples TRBV18 to TRBJ1-1; possibly TRBD1 for D (6 bases). CDR3 length equals 19 residues. V gave up 2 bases and J gave up 0 bases, with 22 bases separating them. Germline V CDR1 and CDR2: KGHSH, LQKENI.

The chain is built from TRBV18 and TRBJ2-1, with TRBD1 matching over 7 bases. This CDR3 has 17 amino acids. Germline CDR1 and CDR2: KGHSH and LQKENI. V was clipped by 6 bases and J by 4 bases; unmatched bases: 15. CDR3 amino acids: CASSLNPGTDLYNEQFF. CDR3 nucleotide sequence: TGTGCCAGCTCGCTTAACCCGGGGACAGACTTATACAATGAGCAGTTCTTC.

V usage is TRBV27 and J usage is TRBJ1-2; D is unclear. The germline CDR1 and CDR2 sequences are MNHEY and SMNVEV (reference sequence). This CDR3 is built from 18 residues. Trimming left V 1 base short and J 3 bases short, with 21 bases between. In nucleotides, the CDR3 is TGTGCCAGCAGTTTATACTCCCCAGCGGGCAGTTTATACTATGGCTACACCTTC. Residues: CASSLYSPAGSLYYGYTF.

V is TRBV7-3 and J is TRBJ2-3; D remains unclear. Trimming left V 2 bases short and J 2 bases short, with 5 bases between. This CDR3 region has 13 residues. CDR1 is SGHTA and CDR2 is FQGTGA in the germline V gene. The DNA for the CDR3 is TGTGCCAGCAGCTTAGGGCCCACAGATACGCAGTATTTT. Amino acid sequence: CASSLGPTDTQYF. The variable domain in full, completed from reference TRBV7-3 and TRBJ2-3, reads GAGVSQTPSNKVTEKGKYVELRCDPISGHTALYWYRQSLGQGPEFLIYFQGTGAADDSGLPNDRFFAVRPEGSVSTLKIQRTERGDSAVYLCASSLGPTDTQYFGPGTRLTVL.

This clone was recorded a few times. This chain joins TRBV10-3 and TRBJ2-7; 11 bases fit TRBD1. The length of the CDR3 is 16 residues. From germline, CDR1 is ENHRY and CDR2 SYGVKD. J was trimmed by 4 bases and V by 3 bases; bases with no gene match: 8. The CDR3: CAISDSGTGGYYEQYV. CDR3 nucleotides: TGTGCCATCAGTGATTCAGGGACAGGGGGATATTACGAGCAGTACGTC.

This clone was seen just once. V usage is TRBV6-5 and J usage is TRBJ1-1, with 12 bases lining up with TRBD1. The CDR3 totals 16 residues. CDR1 is MNHEY and CDR2 is SVGAGI in the germline V gene. The trim removed 2 bases at V and 6 bases at J, leaving 7 bases unmatched. DNA for the CDR3: TGTGCCAGCAGTTACGAAACGGGACAGGGGGCTGCTGAAGCTTTCTTT. It codes for CASSYETGQGAAEAFF.

The V and J genes are TRBV27 and TRBJ2-2, with 7 positions matching TRBD1. Germline trimming cut 5 bases from V and 3 bases from J; bases unmatched to any gene: 9. The germline V gene encodes CDR1 MNHEY and CDR2 SMNVEV (reference sequence). The CDR3 covers 16 residues. CDR3 loop: CASSPQGVVDTGELFF. The CDR3 nucleotides read TGTGCCAGCAGTCCTCAGGGGGTTGTCGACACCGGGGAGCTGTTTTTT.

J is TRBJ1-5 and V is TRBV15; TRBD1 might be the D (5 bases). This CDR3 region has 16 residues. The V gene's germline CDR1 is LNHNV and CDR2 YYDKDF (reference sequence). V shed 0 bases and J shed 7 bases, with 16 bases lying between them. Here the CDR3 DNA reads TGTGCCACCAGCAGAGATGAAATGGGAAGGGGACAGCCCCAGCATTTT. Amino acids: CATSRDEMGRGQPQHF. Variable domain in full (rest from reference TRBV15 and TRBJ1-5): DAMVIQNPRYQVTQFGKPVTLSCSQTLNHNVMYWYQQKSSQAPKLLFHYYDKDFNNEADTPDNFQSRRPNTSFCFLDIRSPGLGDTAMYLCATSRDEMGRGQPQHFGDGTRLSIL.

The rearrangement links TRBV29-1 to TRBJ2-5; the D gene is possibly TRBD2 (5 bases). Germline V gives CDR1 SQVTM, CDR2 ANQGSEA. This CDR3 region has 14 residues. V was pared by 6 bases and J by 2 bases, with 16 bases between. Here the CDR3 DNA reads TGCAGCGTCGCCCCGGGCGGGTCTCAAGAGACCCAGTACTTC. Protein product: CSVAPGGSQETQYF.

The V gene is TRBV19, the J gene TRBJ1-5, with 8 bases fitting TRBD1. The V gene end was trimmed by 4 bases and the J gene end by 5 bases; junction bases not matched to a gene: 10. Germline CDR1 is LNHDA and CDR2 is SQIVND (reference sequence). The CDR3 sequence is 16 residues long. The CDR3, as DNA: TGTGCCAGTAGTAAGGGGGACAGGAGAACCTATCAGCCCCAGCATTTT. Its protein is CASSKGDRRTYQPQHF. The full variable domain, completed using reference TRBV19 and TRBJ1-5, is DGGITQSPKYLFRKEGQNVTLSCEQNLNHDAMYWYRQDPGQGLRLIYYSQIVNDFQKGDIAEGYSVSREKKESFPLTVTSAQKNPTAFYLCASSKGDRRTYQPQHFGDGTRLSIL.

This chain uses TRBV11-3 with TRBJ2-1; D is perhaps TRBD2 (6 bases). The CDR3 covers 15 residues. The V gene lost 5 bases and the J gene lost 1 base, with 12 bases spanning the gap. Germline V CDR1 and CDR2: SGHNT, YENEEA. CDR3 nucleotides: TGTGCCAGCAGCGGGGGGATGAAGTCCTACAATGAGCAGTTCTTC. Translation: CASSGGMKSYNEQFF.

This clone turned up a few times. The chain recombines TRBV7-6 with TRBJ1-5, with D maybe TRBD1 (6 bases). The CDR3 covers 13 residues. Per the germline V gene, CDR1 is SGHVS and CDR2 is FNYEAQ. V was cut by 2 bases and J by 6 bases, with 8 bases left in between. The CDR3 DNA reads TGTGCCAGCAGCTTAAGCAGGGGTCAGCCCCAGCATTTT. As protein: CASSLSRGQPQHF.

This chain joins TRBV5-4 and TRBJ2-1, with 15 bases matching TRBD2. Germline loops: CDR1 SGHNT, CDR2 YYREEE (reference sequence). CDR3 length equals 18 residues. V was clipped by 4 bases and J by 5 bases; unmatched bases: 10. CDR3 nucleotides: TGTGCCAGCAGCCTAGGGACTAGCGGGGGGATCGGCCACAATGAGCAGTTCTTC. This translates into CASSLGTSGGIGHNEQFF.

The chain links TRBV5-1 to TRBJ1-2, with 10 bases lining up with TRBD1. The CDR3 is 14 amino acids. The trim removed 2 bases at V and 4 bases at J, leaving 2 bases unmatched. Germline lookup yields CDR1 SGHRS and CDR2 YFSETQ. DNA for the CDR3: TGCGCCAGCAGCTTAGGACAGGGGGTCTATGGCTACACCTTC. Protein sequence: CASSLGQGVYGYTF.

This clone came up once. This chain links TRBV19 with TRBJ1-1, with 7 bases aligning to TRBD1. The CDR3 sequence is 15 residues long. The junction had 12 bases not matched to a gene; V was cut back by 6 bases and J by 5 bases. Germline CDR1 is LNHDA and CDR2 is SQIVND (reference sequence). CDR3 protein: CASRPDREIWTEAFF. The CDR3 coding sequence is TGTGCCAGTAGACCCGACAGGGAAATTTGGACTGAAGCTTTCTTT.

The count of this clone is one. This chain uses TRBV4-1 with TRBJ1-4, with TRBD1 matching 10 bases. CDR3 length: 16 residues. Looked up from germline, CDR1 is MGHRA and CDR2 is YSYEKL. With V trimmed by 4 bases and J by 0 bases, 2 bases remained unmatched. The CDR3: CASSLGQGATNEKLFF. The CDR3 nucleotides are TGCGCCAGCAGCCTCGGACAGGGGGCAACTAATGAAAAACTGTTTTTT.

The chain uses TRBV7-2 and TRBJ2-3; a possible D gene is TRBD1 (6 bases). Germline lookup yields CDR1 SGHTA and CDR2 FQGNSA. The CDR3 consists of 14 residues. Trimming took off 7 bases at V and 4 bases at J, with 15 bases between the two ends. The CDR3 sequence: CASIPLQGADTQYF. The CDR3 DNA is TGTGCCAGCATCCCCCTACAGGGCGCAGATACGCAGTATTTT.

The chain links TRBV9 to TRBJ2-1; 8 bases match TRBD2. The CDR3 loop spans 16 amino acids. Germline V gene sequence: CDR1 SGDLS, CDR2 YYNGEE. With 4 bases clipped from V and 8 bases from J, the junction kept 14 bases outside the gene matches. This CDR3 is CASSSQVGGVRDEQFF. CDR3 sequence (DNA): TGTGCCAGCAGCTCCCAGGTCGGGGGGGTCAGGGATGAGCAGTTCTTC.

This clone was seen a handful of times. The J gene is TRBJ1-2, the V gene TRBV12-5; TRBD1 might be the D (6 bases). CDR1 and CDR2 (germline): LGHNT, FRNRAP. V gave up 6 bases and J gave up 0 bases, with 17 bases separating them. The CDR3 is made up of 16 amino acids. The CDR3 coding sequence is TGTGCTAGTGGGGCGGAGTACAGGGCCCCTAACTATGGCTACACCTTC. This encodes CASGAEYRAPNYGYTF.

This chain uses TRBV29-1 with TRBJ2-6; tentative D call: TRBD1 (6 bases). The CDR3 covers 15 residues. Germline CDR1 and CDR2: SQVTM and ANQGSEA. V lost 3 bases to trimming and J lost 2 bases, with 11 bases between them. This chain's CDR3 is CSVELGTPGANVLTF. CDR3 bases: TGCAGCGTTGAGCTAGGGACACCTGGGGCCAACGTCCTGACTTTC.